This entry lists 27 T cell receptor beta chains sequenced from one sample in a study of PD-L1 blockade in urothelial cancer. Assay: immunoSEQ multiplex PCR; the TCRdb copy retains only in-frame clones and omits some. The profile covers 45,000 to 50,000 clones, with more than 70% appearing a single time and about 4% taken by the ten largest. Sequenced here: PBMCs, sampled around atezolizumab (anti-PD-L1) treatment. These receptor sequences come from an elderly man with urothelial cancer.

The CDR3 DNA is TGTGCCATCAGTCCCGGGACAGGGTTTACAGATACGCAGTATTTT. It is translated as CAISPGTGFTDTQYF. V usage is TRBV10-3 and J usage is TRBJ2-3; 9 bases are shared with TRBD1. Germline V gene lookup returns CDR1 ENHRY and CDR2 SYGVKD. Trimming at V came to 5 bases and at J to 3 bases, leaving 6 bases not matched to a gene. This CDR3 is built from 15 residues.

CDR3 in DNA: TGCGCCAGCAGCTTGTGGTCTAGCGGGAGGGGTATTAGCTCCTACAATGAGCAGTTCTTC. It is translated as CASSLWSSGRGISSYNEQFF. The chain carries TRBV5-1 and TRBJ2-1; 12 nucleotides align to TRBD2. Per the germline V gene, CDR1 is SGHRS and CDR2 is YFSETQ. V lost 1 base to trimming and J lost 0 bases; unmatched junction nucleotides: 11. The CDR3 length is 20 residues.

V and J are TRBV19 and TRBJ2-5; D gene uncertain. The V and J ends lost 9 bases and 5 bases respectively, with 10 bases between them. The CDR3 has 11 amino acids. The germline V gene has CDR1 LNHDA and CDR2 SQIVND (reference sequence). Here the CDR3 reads CARTTTETQYF. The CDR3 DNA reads TGTGCCAGGACCACTACTGAGACCCAGTACTTC.

The CDR3 sequence: CASSFGREGTGELFF. The CDR3 coding sequence is TGTGCCAGCAGCTTTGGGCGGGAGGGCACCGGGGAGCTGTTTTTT. This rearrangement joins TRBV7-2 to TRBJ2-2; 9 bases are shared with TRBD2. This CDR3 is 15 amino acids long. Germline V gene sequence: CDR1 SGHTA, CDR2 FQGNSA. After removal of 3 bases from V and 4 bases from J, the junction contained 3 bases not matched to a gene.

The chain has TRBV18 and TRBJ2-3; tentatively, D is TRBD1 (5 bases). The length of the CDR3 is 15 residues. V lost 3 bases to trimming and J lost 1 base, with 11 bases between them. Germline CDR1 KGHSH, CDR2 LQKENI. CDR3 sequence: CASSPGAVGTDTQYF. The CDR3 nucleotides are TGTGCCAGCTCACCTGGGGCGGTCGGCACAGATACGCAGTATTTT.

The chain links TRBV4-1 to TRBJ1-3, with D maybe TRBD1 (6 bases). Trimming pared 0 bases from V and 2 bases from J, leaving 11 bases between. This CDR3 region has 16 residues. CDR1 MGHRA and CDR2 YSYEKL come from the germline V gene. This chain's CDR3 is CASSQEGGRTGNTIYF. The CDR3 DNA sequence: TGCGCCAGCAGCCAAGAAGGGGGTAGGACTGGAAACACCATATATTTT.

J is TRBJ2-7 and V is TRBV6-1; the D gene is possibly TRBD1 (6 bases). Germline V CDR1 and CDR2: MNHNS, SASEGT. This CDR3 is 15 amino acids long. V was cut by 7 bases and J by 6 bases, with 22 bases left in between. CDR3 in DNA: TGTGCCAGCACTGGGAGCCACAGGGTAGGCCCCGAGCAGTACTTC. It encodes CASTGSHRVGPEQYF.

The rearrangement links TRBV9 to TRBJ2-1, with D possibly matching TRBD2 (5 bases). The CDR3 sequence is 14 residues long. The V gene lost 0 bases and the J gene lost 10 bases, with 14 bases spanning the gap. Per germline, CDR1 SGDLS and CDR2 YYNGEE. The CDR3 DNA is TGTGCCAGCAGCGTAGGAAACCTAGCCCTGGAGCAGTTCTTC. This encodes CASSVGNLALEQFF.

In nucleotides, the CDR3 is TGTGCCAGCTCACGCGTCGCCGGGACAGGGAAAAGCGGGGAGCTGTTTTTT. This codes for CASSRVAGTGKSGELFF. The chain is built from TRBV18 and TRBJ2-2, with TRBD1 matching over 9 bases. The CDR3 contains 17 residues. Germline-derived CDR1 and CDR2 are KGHSH and LQKENI. V trimming: 4 bases; J trimming: 7 bases; junction bases outside the gene matches: 13.

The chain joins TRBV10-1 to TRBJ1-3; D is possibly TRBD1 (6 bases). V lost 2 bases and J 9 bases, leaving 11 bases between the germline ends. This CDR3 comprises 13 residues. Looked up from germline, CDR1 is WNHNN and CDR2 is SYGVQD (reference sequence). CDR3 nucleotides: TGCGCCAGCAGTGAGGGGGGCGGCAGCACCATATATTTT. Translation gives CASSEGGGSTIYF.

CDR3 bases: TGTGCCAGCAGCTTGGGAGGGCGGTCTAGCGCATACAATGAGCAGTTCTTC. Translation gives CASSLGGRSSAYNEQFF. The V gene is TRBV5-4, the J gene TRBJ2-1; D possibly corresponds to TRBD2 (6 bases). V was trimmed by 0 bases and J by 4 bases, leaving 17 bases between them. The CDR3 is 17 residues long. Germline loops: CDR1 SGHNT, CDR2 YYREEE (reference sequence).

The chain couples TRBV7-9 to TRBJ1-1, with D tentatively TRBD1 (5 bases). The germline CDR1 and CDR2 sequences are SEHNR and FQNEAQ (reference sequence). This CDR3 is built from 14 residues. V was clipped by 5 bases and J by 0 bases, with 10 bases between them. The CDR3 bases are TGTGCCAGCAGCCGTTTGACAGTGAACACTGAAGCTTTCTTT. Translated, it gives CASSRLTVNTEAFF.

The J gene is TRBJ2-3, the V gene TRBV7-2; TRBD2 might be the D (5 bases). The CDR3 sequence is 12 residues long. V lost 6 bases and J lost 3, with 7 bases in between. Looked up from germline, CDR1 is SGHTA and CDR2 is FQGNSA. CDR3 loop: CASRRGTDTQYF. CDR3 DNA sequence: TGTGCCAGCAGGCGAGGGACAGATACGCAGTATTTT.

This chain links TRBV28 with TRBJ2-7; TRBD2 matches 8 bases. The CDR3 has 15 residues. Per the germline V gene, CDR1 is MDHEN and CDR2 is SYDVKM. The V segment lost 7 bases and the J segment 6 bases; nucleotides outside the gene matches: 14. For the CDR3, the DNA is TGTGCCAGCACCTTAACCCCCAGCGGGAGATCCGAGCAGTACTTC. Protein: CASTLTPSGRSEQYF.

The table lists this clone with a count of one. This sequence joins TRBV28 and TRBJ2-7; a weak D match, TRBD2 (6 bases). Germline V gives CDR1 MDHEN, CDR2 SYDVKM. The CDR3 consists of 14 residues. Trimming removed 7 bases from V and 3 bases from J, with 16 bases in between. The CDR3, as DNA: TGTGCCAGCACGCCAACGGGACTTAACTACGAGCAGTACTTC. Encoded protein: CASTPTGLNYEQYF.

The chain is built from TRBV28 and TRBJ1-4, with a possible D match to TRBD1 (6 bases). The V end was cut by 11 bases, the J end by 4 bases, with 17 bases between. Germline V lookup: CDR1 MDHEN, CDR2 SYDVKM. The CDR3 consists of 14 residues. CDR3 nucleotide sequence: TGTGCCTCGGGGGGCTCCGGCGGTAATGAAAAACTGTTTTTT. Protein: CASGGSGGNEKLFF.

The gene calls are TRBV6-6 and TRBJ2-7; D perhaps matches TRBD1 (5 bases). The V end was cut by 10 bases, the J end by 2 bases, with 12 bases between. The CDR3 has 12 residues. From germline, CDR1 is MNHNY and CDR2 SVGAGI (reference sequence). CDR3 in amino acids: CATGALTYEQYF. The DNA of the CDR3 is TGTGCCACTGGGGCGCTGACCTACGAGCAGTACTTC.

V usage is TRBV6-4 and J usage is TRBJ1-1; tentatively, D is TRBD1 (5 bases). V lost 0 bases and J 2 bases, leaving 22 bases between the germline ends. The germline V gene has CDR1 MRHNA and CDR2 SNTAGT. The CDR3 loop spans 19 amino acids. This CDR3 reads CASSDSKGTGLGPNTEAFF. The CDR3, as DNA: TGTGCCAGCAGTGACTCGAAAGGGACGGGACTTGGTCCTAACACTGAAGCTTTCTTT.

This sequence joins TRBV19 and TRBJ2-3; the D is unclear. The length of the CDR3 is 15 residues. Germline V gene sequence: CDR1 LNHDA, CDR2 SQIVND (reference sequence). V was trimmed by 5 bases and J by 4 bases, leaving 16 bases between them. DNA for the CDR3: TGTGCCAGTAGTCCCTTGCTAGAGAACTCAGATACGCAGTATTTT. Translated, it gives CASSPLLENSDTQYF.

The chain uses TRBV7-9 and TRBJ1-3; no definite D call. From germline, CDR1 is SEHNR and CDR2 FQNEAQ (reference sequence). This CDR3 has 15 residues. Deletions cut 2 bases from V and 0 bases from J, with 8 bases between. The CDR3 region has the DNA TGTGCCAGCAGCTTAAATAGTAACTCTGGAAACACCATATATTTT. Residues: CASSLNSNSGNTIYF.

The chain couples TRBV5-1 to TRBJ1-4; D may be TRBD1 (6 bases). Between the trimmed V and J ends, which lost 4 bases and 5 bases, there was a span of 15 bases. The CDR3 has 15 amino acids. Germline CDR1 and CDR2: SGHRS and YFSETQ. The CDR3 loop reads CASSQGQGWNEKLFF. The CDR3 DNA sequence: TGCGCCAGCAGCCAGGGGCAGGGGTGGAATGAAAAACTGTTTTTT.

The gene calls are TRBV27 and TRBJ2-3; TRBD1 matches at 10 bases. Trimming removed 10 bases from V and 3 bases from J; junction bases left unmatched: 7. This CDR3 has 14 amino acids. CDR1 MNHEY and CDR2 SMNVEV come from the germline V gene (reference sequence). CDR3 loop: CANTGQGTTDTQYF. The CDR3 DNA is TGTGCCAACACGGGACAGGGGACTACAGATACGCAGTATTTT.

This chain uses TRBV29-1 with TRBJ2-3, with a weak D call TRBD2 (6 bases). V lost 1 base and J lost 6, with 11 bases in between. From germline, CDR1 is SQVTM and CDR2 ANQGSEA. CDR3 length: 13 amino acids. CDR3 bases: TGCAGCGTTGAAGGGGCGGGGATGGATACGCAGTATTTT. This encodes CSVEGAGMDTQYF.

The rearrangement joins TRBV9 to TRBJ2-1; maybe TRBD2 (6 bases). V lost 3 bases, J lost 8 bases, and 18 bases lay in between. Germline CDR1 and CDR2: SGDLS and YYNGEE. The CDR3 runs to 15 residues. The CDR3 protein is CASSASGLSGDEQFF. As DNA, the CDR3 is TGTGCCAGCAGCGCATCGGGACTGTCGGGGGATGAGCAGTTCTTC.

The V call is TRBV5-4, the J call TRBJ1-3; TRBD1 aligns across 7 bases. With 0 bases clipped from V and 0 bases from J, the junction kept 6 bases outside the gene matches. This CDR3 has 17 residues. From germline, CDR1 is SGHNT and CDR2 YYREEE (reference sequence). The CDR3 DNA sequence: TGTGCCAGCAGCTTGGCCACAGGGGCGCGCTCTGGAAACACCATATATTTT. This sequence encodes CASSLATGARSGNTIYF.

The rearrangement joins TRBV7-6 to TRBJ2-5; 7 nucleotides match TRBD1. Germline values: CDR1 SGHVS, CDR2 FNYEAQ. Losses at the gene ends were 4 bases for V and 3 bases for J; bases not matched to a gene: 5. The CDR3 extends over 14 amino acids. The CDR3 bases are TGTGCCAGCAGCTATAGCACAGGGGAAGAGACCCAGTACTTC. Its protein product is CASSYSTGEETQYF.

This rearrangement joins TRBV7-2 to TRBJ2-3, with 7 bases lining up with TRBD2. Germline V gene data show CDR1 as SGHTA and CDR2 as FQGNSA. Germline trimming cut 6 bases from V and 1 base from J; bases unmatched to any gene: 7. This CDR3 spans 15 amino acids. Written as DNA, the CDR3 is TGTGCCAGCAGATTCAGCGGGACTGGCACAGATACGCAGTATTTT. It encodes CASRFSGTGTDTQYF.